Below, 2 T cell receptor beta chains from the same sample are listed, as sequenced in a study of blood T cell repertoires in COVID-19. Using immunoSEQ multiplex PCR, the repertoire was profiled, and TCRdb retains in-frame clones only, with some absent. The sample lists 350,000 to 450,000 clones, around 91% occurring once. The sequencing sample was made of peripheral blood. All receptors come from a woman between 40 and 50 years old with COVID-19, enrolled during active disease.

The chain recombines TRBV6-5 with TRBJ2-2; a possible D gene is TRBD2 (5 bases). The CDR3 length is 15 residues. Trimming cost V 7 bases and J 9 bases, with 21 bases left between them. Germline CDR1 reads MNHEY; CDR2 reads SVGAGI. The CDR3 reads CASKVDPGSGWELFF. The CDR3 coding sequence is TGTGCCAGCAAGGTTGATCCCGGATCGGGGTGGGAGCTGTTTTTT.

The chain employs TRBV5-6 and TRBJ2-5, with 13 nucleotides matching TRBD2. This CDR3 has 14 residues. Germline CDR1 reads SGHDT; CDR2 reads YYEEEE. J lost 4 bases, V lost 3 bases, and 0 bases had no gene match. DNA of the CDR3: TGTGCCAGCAGCTGGACTAGCGGGGGAGAGACCCAGTACTTC. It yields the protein CASSWTSGGETQYF.